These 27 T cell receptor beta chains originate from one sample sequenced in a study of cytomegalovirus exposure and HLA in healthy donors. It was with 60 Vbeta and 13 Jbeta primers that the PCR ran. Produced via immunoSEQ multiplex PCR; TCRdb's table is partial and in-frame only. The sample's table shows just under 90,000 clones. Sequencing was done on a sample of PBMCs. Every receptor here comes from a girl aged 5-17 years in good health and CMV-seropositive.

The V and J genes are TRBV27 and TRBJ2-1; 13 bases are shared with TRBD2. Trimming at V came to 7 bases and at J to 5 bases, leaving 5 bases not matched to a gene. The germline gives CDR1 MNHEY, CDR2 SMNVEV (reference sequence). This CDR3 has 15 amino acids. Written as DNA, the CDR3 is TGTGCCAGCAAGACTAGCGGGGGGCCGGACAATGAGCAGTTCTTC. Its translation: CASKTSGGPDNEQFF.

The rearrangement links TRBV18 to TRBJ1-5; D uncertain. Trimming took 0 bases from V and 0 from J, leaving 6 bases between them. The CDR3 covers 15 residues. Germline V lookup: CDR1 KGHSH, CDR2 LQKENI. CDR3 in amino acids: CASSPPGDSNQPQHF. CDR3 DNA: TGTGCCAGCTCACCACCCGGGGATAGCAATCAGCCCCAGCATTTT. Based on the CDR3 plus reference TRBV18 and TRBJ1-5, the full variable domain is NAGVMQNPRHLVRRRGQEARLRCSPMKGHSHVYWYRQLPEEGLKFMVYLQKENIIDESGMPKERFSAEFPKEGPSILRIQQVVRGDSAAYFCASSPPGDSNQPQHFGDGTRLSIL.

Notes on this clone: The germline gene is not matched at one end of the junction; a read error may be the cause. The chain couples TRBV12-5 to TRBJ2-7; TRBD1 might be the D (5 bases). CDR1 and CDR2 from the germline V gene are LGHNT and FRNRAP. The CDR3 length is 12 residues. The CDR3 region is CASGPPDIPGHF. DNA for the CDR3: TGTGCTAGTGGTCCCCCGGACATTCCTGGGCACTTC.

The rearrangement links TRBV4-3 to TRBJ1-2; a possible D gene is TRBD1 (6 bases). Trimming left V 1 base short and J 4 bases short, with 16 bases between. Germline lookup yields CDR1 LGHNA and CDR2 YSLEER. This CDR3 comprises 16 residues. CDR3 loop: CASSQVGKDSLYGYTF. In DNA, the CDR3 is TGCGCCAGCAGCCAAGTGGGGAAGGACAGTCTCTATGGCTACACCTTC.

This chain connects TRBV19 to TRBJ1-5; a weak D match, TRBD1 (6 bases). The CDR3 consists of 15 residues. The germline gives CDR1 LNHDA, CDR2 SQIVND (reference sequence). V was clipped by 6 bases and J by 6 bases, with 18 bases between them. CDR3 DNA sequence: TGTGCCAGTAGCAAGGGACAAGGAGCCCCTCAGCCCCAGCATTTT. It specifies CASSKGQGAPQPQHF. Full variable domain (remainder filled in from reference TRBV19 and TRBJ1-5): DGGITQSPKYLFRKEGQNVTLSCEQNLNHDAMYWYRQDPGQGLRLIYYSQIVNDFQKGDIAEGYSVSREKKESFPLTVTSAQKNPTAFYLCASSKGQGAPQPQHFGDGTRLSIL.

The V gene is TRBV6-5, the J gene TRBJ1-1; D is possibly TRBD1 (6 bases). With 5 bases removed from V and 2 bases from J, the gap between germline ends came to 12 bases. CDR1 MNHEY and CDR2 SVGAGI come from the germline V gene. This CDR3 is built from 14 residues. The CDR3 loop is CASSAGTLNTEAFF. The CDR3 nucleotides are TGTGCCAGCAGTGCCGGGACACTTAACACTGAAGCTTTCTTT.

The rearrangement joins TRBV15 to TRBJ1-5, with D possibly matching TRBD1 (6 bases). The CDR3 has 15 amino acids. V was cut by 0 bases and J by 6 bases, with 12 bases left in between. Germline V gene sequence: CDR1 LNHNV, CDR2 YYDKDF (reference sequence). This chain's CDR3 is CATSRDAGGGQPQHF. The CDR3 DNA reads TGTGCCACCAGCAGAGATGCGGGGGGCGGTCAGCCCCAGCATTTT.

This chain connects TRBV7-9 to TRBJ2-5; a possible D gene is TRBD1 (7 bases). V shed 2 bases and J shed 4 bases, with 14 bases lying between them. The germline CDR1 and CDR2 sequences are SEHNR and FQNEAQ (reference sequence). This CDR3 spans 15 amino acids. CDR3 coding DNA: TGTGCCAGCAGCTTAAGCCAGGGGGGAGGAGAGACCCAGTACTTC. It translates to CASSLSQGGGETQYF. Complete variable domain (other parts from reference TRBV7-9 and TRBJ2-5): DTGVSQNPRHKITKRGQNVTFRCDPISEHNRLYWYRQTLGQGPEFLTYFQNEAQLEKSRLLSDRFSAERPKGSFSTLEIQRTEQGDSAMYLCASSLSQGGGETQYFGPGTRLLVL.

CDR3 region: CASSLASSADTQYF. The CDR3 DNA follows: TGTGCCAGCAGCTTAGCTAGTTCCGCCGATACGCAGTATTTT. This chain joins TRBV5-6 and TRBJ2-3; D call uncertain. CDR3 size: 14 residues. Germline V gene data show CDR1 as SGHDT and CDR2 as YYEEEE. Trimming stripped 2 bases from V and 6 bases from J, with 13 bases between.

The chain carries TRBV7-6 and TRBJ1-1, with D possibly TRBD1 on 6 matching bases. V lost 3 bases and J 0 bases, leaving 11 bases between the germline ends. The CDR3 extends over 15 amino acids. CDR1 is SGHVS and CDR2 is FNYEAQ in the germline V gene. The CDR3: CASSFQGTMNTEAFF. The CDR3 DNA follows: TGTGCCAGCAGCTTCCAGGGGACGATGAACACTGAAGCTTTCTTT.

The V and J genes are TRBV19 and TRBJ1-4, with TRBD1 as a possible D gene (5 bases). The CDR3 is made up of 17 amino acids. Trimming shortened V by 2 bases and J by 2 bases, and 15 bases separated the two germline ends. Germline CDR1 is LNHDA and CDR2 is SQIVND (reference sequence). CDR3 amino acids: CASSIWGRPATNEKLFF. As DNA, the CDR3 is TGTGCCAGTAGTATATGGGGCAGACCGGCGACTAATGAAAAACTGTTTTTT. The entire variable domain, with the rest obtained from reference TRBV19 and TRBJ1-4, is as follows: DGGITQSPKYLFRKEGQNVTLSCEQNLNHDAMYWYRQDPGQGLRLIYYSQIVNDFQKGDIAEGYSVSREKKESFPLTVTSAQKNPTAFYLCASSIWGRPATNEKLFFGSGTQLSVL.

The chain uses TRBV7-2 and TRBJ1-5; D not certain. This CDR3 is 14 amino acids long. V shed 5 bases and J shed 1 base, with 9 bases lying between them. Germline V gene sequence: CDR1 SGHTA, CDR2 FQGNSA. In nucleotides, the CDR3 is TGTGCCAGCAGCCCCGAGGTGAGCAATCAGCCCCAGCATTTT. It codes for CASSPEVSNQPQHF. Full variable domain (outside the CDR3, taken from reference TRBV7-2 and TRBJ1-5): GAGVSQSPSNKVTEKGKDVELRCDPISGHTALYWYRQSLGQGLEFLIYFQGNSAPDKSGLPSDRFSAERTGGSVSTLTIQRTQQEDSAVYLCASSPEVSNQPQHFGDGTRLSIL.

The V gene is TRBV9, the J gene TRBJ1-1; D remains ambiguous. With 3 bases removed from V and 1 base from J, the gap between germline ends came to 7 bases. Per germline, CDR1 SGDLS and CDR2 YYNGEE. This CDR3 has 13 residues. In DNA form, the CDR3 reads TGTGCCAGCAGCGCCTCACAGAACACTGAAGCTTTCTTT. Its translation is CASSASQNTEAFF.

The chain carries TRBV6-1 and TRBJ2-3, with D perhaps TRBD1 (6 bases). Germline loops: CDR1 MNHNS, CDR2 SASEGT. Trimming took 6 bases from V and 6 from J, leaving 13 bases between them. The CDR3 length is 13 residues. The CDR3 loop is CASRVSRGDTQYF. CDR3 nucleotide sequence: TGTGCCAGCAGAGTGTCTAGGGGGGATACGCAGTATTTT.

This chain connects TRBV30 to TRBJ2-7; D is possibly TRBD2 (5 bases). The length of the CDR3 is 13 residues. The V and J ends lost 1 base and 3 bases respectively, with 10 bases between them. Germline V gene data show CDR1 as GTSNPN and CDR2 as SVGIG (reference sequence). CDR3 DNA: TGTGCCTGGAGTGAGAGGGTTGTCTACGAGCAGTACGTC. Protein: CAWSERVVYEQYV.

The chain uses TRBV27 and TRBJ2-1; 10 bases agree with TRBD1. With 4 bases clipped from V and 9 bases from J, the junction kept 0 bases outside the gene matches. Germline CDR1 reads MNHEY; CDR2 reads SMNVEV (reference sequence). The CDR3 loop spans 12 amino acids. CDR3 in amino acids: CASSWTGGEQFF. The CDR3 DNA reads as TGTGCCAGCAGTTGGACAGGGGGTGAGCAGTTCTTC.

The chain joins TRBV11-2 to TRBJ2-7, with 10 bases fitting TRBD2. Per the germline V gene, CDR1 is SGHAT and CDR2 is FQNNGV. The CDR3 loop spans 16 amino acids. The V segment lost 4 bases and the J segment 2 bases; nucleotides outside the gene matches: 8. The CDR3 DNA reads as TGTGCCAGCAGCTCCTATACTAGCGGGGAGCCCTACGAGCAGTACTTC. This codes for CASSSYTSGEPYEQYF.

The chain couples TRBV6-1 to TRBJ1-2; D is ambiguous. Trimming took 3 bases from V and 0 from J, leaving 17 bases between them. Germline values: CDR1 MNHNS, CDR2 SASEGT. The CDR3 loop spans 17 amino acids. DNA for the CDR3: TGTGCCAGCAGTGAGGTTGCTTTCGGCGGATCTAACTATGGCTACACCTTC. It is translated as CASSEVAFGGSNYGYTF.

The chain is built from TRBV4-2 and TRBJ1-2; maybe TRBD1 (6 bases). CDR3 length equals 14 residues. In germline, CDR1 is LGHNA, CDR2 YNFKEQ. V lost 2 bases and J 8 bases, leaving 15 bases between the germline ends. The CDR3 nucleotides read TGTGCCAGCAGCCAATCCCTGCTAGGGGGAGGCTACACCTTC. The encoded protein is CASSQSLLGGGYTF.

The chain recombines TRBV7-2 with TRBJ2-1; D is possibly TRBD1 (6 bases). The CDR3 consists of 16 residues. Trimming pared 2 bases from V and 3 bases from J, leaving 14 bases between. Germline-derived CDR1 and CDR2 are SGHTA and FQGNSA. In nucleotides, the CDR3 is TGTGCCAGCAGCTTAAACGGACAGTCCCTCTACAATGAGCAGTTCTTC. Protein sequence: CASSLNGQSLYNEQFF.

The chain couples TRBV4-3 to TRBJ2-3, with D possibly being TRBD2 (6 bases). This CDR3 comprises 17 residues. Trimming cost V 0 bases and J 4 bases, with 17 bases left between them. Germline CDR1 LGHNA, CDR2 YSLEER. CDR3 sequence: CASSQDGGERQADTQYF. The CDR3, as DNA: TGCGCCAGCAGCCAAGATGGAGGGGAACGGCAGGCAGATACGCAGTATTTT.

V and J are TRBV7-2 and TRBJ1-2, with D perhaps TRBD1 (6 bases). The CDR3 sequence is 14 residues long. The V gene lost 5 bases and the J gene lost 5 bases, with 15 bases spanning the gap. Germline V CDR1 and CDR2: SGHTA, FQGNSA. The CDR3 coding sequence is TGTGCCAGCAGCAACGGACAGCAGGTATATGGCTACACCTTC. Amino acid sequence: CASSNGQQVYGYTF.

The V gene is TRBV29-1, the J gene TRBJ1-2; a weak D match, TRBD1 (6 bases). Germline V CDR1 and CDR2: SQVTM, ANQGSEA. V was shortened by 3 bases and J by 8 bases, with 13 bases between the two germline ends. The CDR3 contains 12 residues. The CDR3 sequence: CSVEDSLGGYTF. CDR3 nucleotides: TGCAGCGTTGAGGACAGCTTGGGCGGCTACACCTTC.

CDR3 protein: CASEAGTDSNQPQHF. CDR3 DNA: TGTGCCAGCGAAGCCGGGACAGATAGCAATCAGCCCCAGCATTTT. The chain has TRBV19 and TRBJ1-5; TRBD1 matches 7 bases. With V trimmed by 9 bases and J by 0 bases, 8 bases remained unmatched. This CDR3 comprises 15 residues. Germline CDR1 LNHDA, CDR2 SQIVND (reference sequence).

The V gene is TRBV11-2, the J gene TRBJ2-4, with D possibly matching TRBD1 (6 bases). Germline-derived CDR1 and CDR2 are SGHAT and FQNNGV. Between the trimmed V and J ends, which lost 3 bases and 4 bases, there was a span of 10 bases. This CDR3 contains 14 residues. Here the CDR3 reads CASSLKDSKNIQYF. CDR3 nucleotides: TGTGCCAGCAGCTTGAAGGACAGTAAAAACATTCAGTACTTC.

CDR3 sequence: CAWKGVRGHSNYGYTF. The DNA for the CDR3 is TGTGCCTGGAAGGGCGTTAGGGGACATTCTAACTATGGCTACACCTTC. The chain joins TRBV30 to TRBJ1-2, with D tentatively TRBD1 (6 bases). CDR1 is GTSNPN and CDR2 is SVGIG in the germline V gene (reference sequence). The CDR3 covers 16 residues. Trimming took off 4 bases at V and 0 bases at J, with 18 bases between the two ends.

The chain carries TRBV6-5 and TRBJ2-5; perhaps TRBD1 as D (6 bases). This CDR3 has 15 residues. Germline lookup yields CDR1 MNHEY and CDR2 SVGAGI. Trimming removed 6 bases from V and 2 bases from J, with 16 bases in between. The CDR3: CASRPYPGVQETQYF. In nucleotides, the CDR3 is TGTGCCAGCAGACCCTACCCAGGGGTACAAGAGACCCAGTACTTC.